The 27 T cell receptor beta chains given below trace back to one sample, sequenced in a study of shared clonotypes between healthy human individuals. Naive CD8 cells lacked CD45RO, underwent positive selection for CCR7 and left out terminally differentiated effector memory CD45RA+ cells. Profiling relied on immunoSEQ multiplex PCR, and the TCRdb table lists in-frame clones only, not all of them. The sample lists roughly 2.1 million clones; about 92% were seen once. The sequencing sample was made of naive CD8+ T cells from PBMCs. The source is a young man in good health. Some clones in this sample may be carry-over from other donors' samples.

The chain couples TRBV10-1 to TRBJ2-1; 9 bases are shared with TRBD2. V shed 2 bases and J 0 bases; nucleotides not matched to a gene: 8. This CDR3 region has 18 residues. Germline CDR1 is WNHNN and CDR2 is SYGVQD (reference sequence). The CDR3 DNA reads as TGCGCCAGCAGTGAGAGTAGCGGGAGTATATCCTCCTACAATGAGCAGTTCTTC. This sequence encodes CASSESSGSISSYNEQFF.

The gene calls are TRBV4-1 and TRBJ2-1; D is tentatively TRBD1 or TRBD2 (5 bases each). Germline values: CDR1 MGHRA, CDR2 YSYEKL. V was pared by 4 bases and J by 3 bases, with 22 bases between. The CDR3 spans 18 residues. The CDR3 region has the DNA TGCGCCAGCAGCCCCTACCCCGGCCCGGGGCTCCTCTACAATGAGCAGTTCTTC. Protein: CASSPYPGPGLLYNEQFF.

This clone was observed a single time. The genes are TRBV27 and TRBJ2-7; 12 bases agree with TRBD2. The germline CDR1 and CDR2 sequences are MNHEY and SMNVEV (reference sequence). The trim removed 4 bases at V and 0 bases at J, leaving 4 bases unmatched. The CDR3 runs to 16 residues. CDR3 sequence reads: CASSSLAGGNSYEQYF. The CDR3 bases are TGTGCCAGCAGTTCACTAGCGGGAGGAAACTCCTACGAGCAGTACTTC.

J is TRBJ2-2 and V is TRBV4-1, with 8 bases lining up with TRBD1. J gave up 5 bases and V 0 bases, and 8 bases lay outside the gene matches. The CDR3 has 17 residues. Germline lookup yields CDR1 MGHRA and CDR2 YSYEKL. CDR3 DNA: TGCGCCAGCAGCCAAGATCGGCAGGGGGCGGGTACCGGGGAGCTGTTTTTT. Translated, it gives CASSQDRQGAGTGELFF.

The chain has TRBV6-5 and TRBJ1-2, with 7 bases aligning to TRBD1. With 4 bases clipped from V and 3 bases from J, the junction kept 11 bases outside the gene matches. The CDR3 extends over 16 amino acids. Germline values: CDR1 MNHEY, CDR2 SVGAGI. CDR3 amino acids: CASSSGQVLGDYGYTF. The CDR3 DNA reads as TGTGCCAGCAGTTCCGGACAGGTCCTGGGGGACTATGGCTACACCTTC.

The genes are TRBV5-1 and TRBJ1-1; D remains ambiguous. CDR1 is SGHRS, CDR2 YFSETQ, per germline. Between the trimmed V and J ends, which lost 4 bases and 1 base, there was a span of 8 bases. CDR3 length equals 13 residues. In DNA, the CDR3 is TGCGCCAGCAGCGTCGGCCCGAACACTGAAGCTTTCTTT. Encoded protein: CASSVGPNTEAFF.

The gene calls are TRBV28 and TRBJ1-6, with 9 bases lining up with TRBD1. CDR3 length: 13 residues. The ends lost 6 bases at V and 11 bases at J; junction bases unmatched: 5. Germline V gene data show CDR1 as MDHEN and CDR2 as SYDVKM. The CDR3 sequence is CASRGQGVPPLHF. CDR3 nucleotides: TGTGCCAGCAGGGGACAGGGTGTACCACCCCTCCACTTT.

The chain couples TRBV7-6 to TRBJ2-7, with 7 bases lining up with TRBD1. V gave up 5 bases and J gave up 1 base; unmatched junction bases: 8. The CDR3 is made up of 15 amino acids. The V gene's germline CDR1 is SGHVS and CDR2 FNYEAQ. The DNA for the CDR3 is TGTGCCAGCAGCGTGGCCGGGACAGAGTCCTACGAGCAGTACTTC. This translates into CASSVAGTESYEQYF. The full variable domain, with the rest looked up from reference TRBV7-6 and TRBJ2-7, is GAGVSQSPRYKVTKRGQDVALRCDPISGHVSLYWYRQALGQGPEFLTYFNYEAQQDKSGLPNDRFSAERPEGSISTLTIQRTEQRDSAMYRCASSVAGTESYEQYFGPGTRLTVT.

This clone was seen a single time. This chain joins TRBV7-9 and TRBJ2-7; a weak D match, TRBD2 (6 bases). Between the trimmed V and J ends, which lost 4 bases and 7 bases, there was a span of 14 bases. The CDR3 runs 13 residues. Germline assignment: CDR1 SEHNR and CDR2 FQNEAQ (reference sequence). Here the CDR3 DNA reads TGTGCCAGCAGCTCAAGGTCTAGCGATGAGCAGTACTTC. This translates into CASSSRSSDEQYF.

The chain couples TRBV27 to TRBJ2-1, with TRBD2 matching over 9 bases. The V and J ends lost 6 bases and 8 bases, in that order; junction bases with no gene match: 8. This CDR3 region has 14 residues. Germline assignment: CDR1 MNHEY and CDR2 SMNVEV (reference sequence). The CDR3 loop is CASRDFSGSYEQFF. In nucleotides, the CDR3 is TGTGCCAGCAGGGACTTTAGCGGGAGCTATGAGCAGTTCTTC.

A single count supports this clone. This chain joins TRBV27 and TRBJ2-7; 7 bases align to TRBD1. With 5 bases clipped from V and 6 bases from J, the junction kept 19 bases outside the gene matches. Germline V gene sequence: CDR1 MNHEY, CDR2 SMNVEV (reference sequence). The CDR3 consists of 17 residues. The CDR3 DNA is TGTGCCAGCAGTCTTGACCGGGACAGACCGTCTTTCTCCGAGCAGTACTTC. It encodes CASSLDRDRPSFSEQYF.

V gene TRBV29-1 combines with J gene TRBJ1-1; tentative D call: TRBD1 (5 bases). The CDR3 has 14 amino acids. V was pared by 2 bases and J by 1 base, with 11 bases between. Germline V CDR1 and CDR2: SQVTM, ANQGSEA. The chain's CDR3 is CSVESDSGNTEAFF. The CDR3 DNA is TGCAGCGTTGAATCAGACAGTGGGAACACTGAAGCTTTCTTT.

The count of this clone is one. The chain combines TRBV28 with TRBJ2-7; D ambiguous. The length of the CDR3 is 15 residues. The germline CDR1 and CDR2 sequences are MDHEN and SYDVKM. The ends were cut back, 6 bases at V and 1 base at J, with 16 bases in the middle. CDR3 bases: TGTGCCAGCAGAAGAGGACGGAACAGATCCTACGAGCAGTACTTC. Translated: CASRRGRNRSYEQYF. Full variable domain (rest looked up from reference TRBV28 and TRBJ2-7): DVKVTQSSRYLVKRTGEKVFLECVQDMDHENMFWYRQDPGLGLRLIYFSYDVKMKEKGDIPEGYSVSREKKERFSLILESASTNQTSMYLCASRRGRNRSYEQYFGPGTRLTVT.

Note on this clone: Different DNA sequences within this sample yield the same CDR3. The chain joins TRBV27 to TRBJ2-2; D unclear. The length of the CDR3 is 14 residues. V was shortened by 4 bases and J by 0 bases, with 6 bases between the two germline ends. Per the germline V gene, CDR1 is MNHEY and CDR2 is SMNVEV (reference sequence). This CDR3 is CASSSRSNTGELFF. CDR3 sequence (DNA): TGTGCCAGCAGTTCCCGCTCGAACACCGGGGAGCTGTTTTTT.

This clone showed up just once. Here the CDR3 DNA reads TGTGCCAGCAGTTTTCAGCACTCAGGGGGAGAGCAGTACTTC. It is translated as CASSFQHSGGEQYF. J is TRBJ2-7 and V is TRBV27; TRBD1 matches at 7 bases. CDR3 size: 14 residues. Germline loops: CDR1 MNHEY, CDR2 SMNVEV (reference sequence). After removal of 3 bases from V and 7 bases from J, the junction contained 9 bases not matched to a gene.

The V gene is TRBV4-3, the J gene TRBJ1-1; TRBD1 aligns across 7 bases. CDR3 length equals 17 residues. The V gene end was trimmed by 0 bases and the J gene end by 2 bases; junction bases not matched to a gene: 9. Germline CDR1 and CDR2: LGHNA and YSLEER. The CDR3 sequence is CASSQEDRAPFNTEAFF. The CDR3 bases are TGCGCCAGCAGCCAAGAAGACAGGGCCCCCTTCAACACTGAAGCTTTCTTT.

This chain links TRBV9 with TRBJ1-2; no firm D call. In germline, CDR1 is SGDLS, CDR2 YYNGEE. The length of the CDR3 is 16 residues. Trimming removed 0 bases from V and 2 bases from J, with 14 bases in between. CDR3 DNA: TGTGCCAGCAGCGTAGGGGATTCTACGGCGAACTATGGCTACACCTTC. Translation gives CASSVGDSTANYGYTF. The variable domain in full, with the rest retrieved from reference TRBV9 and TRBJ1-2, is DSGVTQTPKHLITATGQRVTLRCSPRSGDLSVYWYQQSLDQGLQFLIQYYNGEERAKGNILERFSAQQFPDLHSELNLSSLELGDSALYFCASSVGDSTANYGYTFGSGTRLTVV.

The chain links TRBV4-1 to TRBJ2-2; unclear D gene. Germline CDR1 MGHRA, CDR2 YSYEKL. The V and J ends lost 0 bases and 2 bases respectively, with 10 bases between them. This CDR3 comprises 16 residues. The CDR3 sequence: CASSQDLYRNTGELFF. In DNA form, the CDR3 reads TGCGCCAGCAGCCAAGATTTGTACAGAAACACCGGGGAGCTGTTTTTT.

The V call is TRBV7-8, the J call TRBJ1-3, with D possibly matching TRBD1 (5 bases). The CDR3 spans 14 residues. Trimming shortened V by 2 bases and J by 13 bases, and 18 bases separated the two germline ends. Germline V gene lookup returns CDR1 SGHVS and CDR2 FQNEAQ. The DNA of the CDR3 is TGTGCCAGCAGCTTAAGTTCGTGGCGGGACGCAATATATTTT. Translating gives CASSLSSWRDAIYF.

The V gene is TRBV4-2, the J gene TRBJ2-7, with 7 positions matching TRBD2. The CDR3 contains 14 residues. Germline CDR1 reads LGHNA; CDR2 reads YNFKEQ. The junction had 6 bases not matched to a gene; V was cut back by 3 bases and J by 4 bases. CDR3 sequence: CASSQIGTIYEQYF. CDR3 DNA sequence: TGTGCCAGCAGCCAGATCGGGACTATTTACGAGCAGTACTTC.

This chain joins TRBV5-6 and TRBJ2-1; D ambiguous. CDR1 is SGHDT and CDR2 is YYEEEE in the germline V gene. This CDR3 is built from 16 residues. The germline V and J ends were trimmed by 0 bases and 6 bases, with 16 bases remaining between them. CDR3 sequence reads: CASSLGVGRTGNEQFF. In DNA form, the CDR3 reads TGTGCCAGCAGCTTGGGGGTTGGGCGGACCGGCAATGAGCAGTTCTTC.

The chain couples TRBV29-1 to TRBJ1-2; the D is unclear. The germline V and J ends were trimmed by 7 bases and 4 bases, with 10 bases remaining between them. Germline CDR1 is SQVTM and CDR2 is ANQGSEA. This CDR3 has 11 amino acids. The CDR3 protein is CSARAFYGYTF. For the CDR3, the DNA is TGCAGCGCCCGGGCCTTCTATGGCTACACCTTC.

In this sample, this clone turned up once. The rearrangement uses TRBV5-1 and TRBJ1-5; 7 bases align to TRBD1. The CDR3 has 16 residues. Germline-derived CDR1 and CDR2 are SGHRS and YFSETQ. V shed 6 bases, J shed 0 bases, and the junction held 9 bases outside the gene matches. DNA of the CDR3: TGCGCCAGCATGTTGGGGACAGAATATAGCAATCAGCCCCAGCATTTT. Protein: CASMLGTEYSNQPQHF.

This clone was seen just once. The rearrangement links TRBV27 to TRBJ2-5; no reliable D call. V was shortened by 2 bases and J by 7 bases, with 5 bases between the two germline ends. Germline CDR1 reads MNHEY; CDR2 reads SMNVEV (reference sequence). CDR3 size: 11 residues. CDR3: CASSLMGTQYF. In nucleotides, the CDR3 is TGTGCCAGCAGTTTAATGGGGACCCAGTACTTC.

J is TRBJ1-2 and V is TRBV2, with D hard to call. CDR3 size: 11 residues. V was pared by 8 bases and J by 7 bases, with 11 bases between. From germline, CDR1 is SNHLY and CDR2 FYNNEI. CDR3 amino acids: CASDLSLGYTF. CDR3 DNA: TGTGCCAGCGATTTATCCCTTGGCTACACCTTC.

This clone was found a few times. This rearrangement joins TRBV19 to TRBJ1-1, with D perhaps matching TRBD1 (5 bases). The germline V and J ends were trimmed by 11 bases and 5 bases, with 18 bases remaining between them. CDR1 is LNHDA and CDR2 is SQIVND in the germline V gene (reference sequence). CDR3 length equals 13 residues. The CDR3 protein is CAGDGGPGTEAFF. CDR3 in DNA: TGTGCCGGTGATGGGGGTCCCGGGACTGAAGCTTTCTTT.

The rearrangement links TRBV2 to TRBJ2-1; tentative D call: TRBD1 (5 bases). This CDR3 is built from 15 residues. V shed 1 base and J shed 2 bases, with 9 bases lying between them. Germline assignment: CDR1 SNHLY and CDR2 FYNNEI. The CDR3 DNA is TGTGCCAGCAGTGAAGGGCAGGGTCCCTACAATGAGCAGTTCTTC. This codes for CASSEGQGPYNEQFF.